This entry features one T cell receptor (beta chain) sequence. As yet, its antigen is unknown. 5'RACE with constant-segment primers yielded barcoded, UMI-tagged TCR alpha and TCR beta cDNA libraries. TCRdb re-analysed the 5' RACE reads in MiXCR, keeping a single row per CDR3 protein. Counted here are more than 250,000 distinct CDR3 sequences, about a sixth occurring once; the ten biggest clones make up under 30%. The source of the sample is a study of T-cell memory formation after mild COVID-19. Study in general: Largely, the TCR clusters proved donor specific.

General study points: The study found contracting CD4+ clones mainly in CM and EM and contracting CD8+ clones in EMRA. Contracting clones, day 15 to 85, had balanced CD4/CD8, and later expanders favored CD4+.

The CDR3 length is 15 residues. Trimming stripped 6 bases from V and 4 bases from J, with 16 bases between. The receptor comes from a young man who had mild COVID-19 (a few samples of this study predate the infection). Cell type and time point are not known. J is TRBJ2-1 and V is TRBV12-3 or TRBV12-4, with TRBD2 as a possible D gene (7 bases). Source material: PBMCs or a T cell subset sorted from them (not recorded which). The CDR3 sequence: CASRPRGASYNEQFF. For the CDR3, the DNA is TGTGCCAGCAGACCCCGGGGGGCCAGTTACAATGAGCAGTTCTTC.